A single sample gave rise to the 26 T cell receptor beta chains below, sequenced in a study of blood T cell repertoires in COVID-19. Clones were sequenced by immunoSEQ multiplex PCR, and TCRdb holds only the in-frame ones, with some missing. Of about 130,000 clones detected, about 74% appear once; the ten largest clones hold around 6%. The sequenced sample was peripheral blood. The receptor set was obtained from a man aged 55 to 70 with acute or convalescent COVID-19.

This clone was counted only a few times. The chain carries TRBV6-5 and TRBJ1-1; no clear D gene. The V end lost 7 bases, the J end lost 4 bases, and 7 bases lay between the germline ends. This CDR3 has 11 residues. The V gene's germline CDR1 is MNHEY and CDR2 SVGAGI. In DNA form, the CDR3 reads TGTGCCAGCATACGGGGCACTGAAGCTTTCTTT. Translation: CASIRGTEAFF.

The chain has TRBV19 and TRBJ1-2, with D tentatively TRBD1 (6 bases). V was cut by 3 bases and J by 8 bases, with 16 bases left in between. CDR3 length equals 14 residues. Germline loops: CDR1 LNHDA, CDR2 SQIVND (reference sequence). The CDR3 spells CASSIKRTAEGYTF. The CDR3 region has the DNA TGTGCCAGTAGTATTAAAAGGACAGCCGAGGGCTACACCTTC.

The CDR3: CASSPGQVEETQYF. The CDR3 DNA sequence: TGTGCCAGCTCACCGGGACAGGTTGAGGAGACCCAGTACTTC. The chain has TRBV18 and TRBJ2-5; 8 bases match TRBD1. Germline V gives CDR1 KGHSH, CDR2 LQKENI. The CDR3 totals 14 residues. V lost 3 bases to trimming and J lost 5 bases; unmatched junction nucleotides: 5.

The chain uses TRBV19 and TRBJ1-2, with TRBD1 as a possible D gene (6 bases). CDR3 length equals 15 residues. V was clipped by 3 bases and J by 6 bases, with 17 bases between them. Germline V gives CDR1 LNHDA, CDR2 SQIVND (reference sequence). The chain's CDR3 is CASSMGGGQDHGYTF. The CDR3, as DNA: TGTGCCAGTAGTATGGGCGGGGGGCAAGACCATGGCTACACCTTC. The full variable domain, in which reference TRBV19 and TRBJ1-2 provide the parts outside the CDR3, is DGGITQSPKYLFRKEGQNVTLSCEQNLNHDAMYWYRQDPGQGLRLIYYSQIVNDFQKGDIAEGYSVSREKKESFPLTVTSAQKNPTAFYLCASSMGGGQDHGYTFGSGTRLTVV.

This chain joins TRBV19 and TRBJ1-2; D uncertain. The length of the CDR3 is 16 residues. V shed 0 bases and J shed 6 bases, with 17 bases lying between them. The germline V gene encodes CDR1 LNHDA and CDR2 SQIVND (reference sequence). Here the CDR3 DNA reads TGTGCCAGTAGTATAGATGGGCCGGGAGTAAGTAATGGCTACACCTTC. Amino acids: CASSIDGPGVSNGYTF. The full variable domain, rest sourced from reference TRBV19 and TRBJ1-2, is DGGITQSPKYLFRKEGQNVTLSCEQNLNHDAMYWYRQDPGQGLRLIYYSQIVNDFQKGDIAEGYSVSREKKESFPLTVTSAQKNPTAFYLCASSIDGPGVSNGYTFGSGTRLTVV.

This clone appeared a few times. The rearrangement uses TRBV6-5 and TRBJ2-7; the D gene is possibly TRBD2 (6 bases). In germline, CDR1 is MNHEY, CDR2 SVGAGI. The CDR3 covers 13 residues. V lost 8 bases and J lost 3, with 14 bases in between. The CDR3 spells CASLGTGDYEQYF. The CDR3 DNA is TGTGCCAGCTTGGGGACTGGGGACTACGAGCAGTACTTC.

This rearrangement joins TRBV28 to TRBJ1-5; TRBD1 might be the D (5 bases). V lost 4 bases and J lost 2, with 12 bases in between. The CDR3 has 15 residues. The germline CDR1 and CDR2 sequences are MDHEN and SYDVKM. The DNA for the CDR3 is TGTGCCAGCAGTTCCACGGGGGGACGCAATCAGCCCCAGCATTTT. Protein product: CASSSTGGRNQPQHF.

V is TRBV6-5 and J is TRBJ1-2; TRBD1 aligns across 9 bases. With 4 bases clipped from V and 8 bases from J, the junction kept 5 bases outside the gene matches. The CDR3 contains 13 residues. Germline V gene lookup returns CDR1 MNHEY and CDR2 SVGAGI. The CDR3 DNA follows: TGTGCCAGCAGTTCGGGACAGGGAACCGGCTACACCTTC. Translating gives CASSSGQGTGYTF.

The CDR3: CASSQEVEGEVNYGYTF. The CDR3, as DNA: TGTGCCAGCAGCCAAGAAGTCGAGGGGGAAGTTAACTATGGCTACACCTTC. The genes are TRBV14 and TRBJ1-2; D is perhaps TRBD1 (6 bases). Germline V CDR1 and CDR2: SGHDN, FVKESK. V was pared by 0 bases and J by 1 base, with 15 bases between. There are 17 residues in the CDR3.

The CDR3 region has the DNA TGTGCCAGCAGCACTGGACAGGGGGCCGATGGCTACACCTTC. Translated, it gives CASSTGQGADGYTF. V gene TRBV7-8 combines with J gene TRBJ1-2; 11 bases match TRBD1. Trimming at V came to 5 bases and at J to 6 bases, leaving 5 bases not matched to a gene. CDR1 and CDR2 from the germline V gene are SGHVS and FQNEAQ. This CDR3 has 14 residues.

The chain recombines TRBV9 with TRBJ2-1; 10 nucleotides align to TRBD1. With V trimmed by 5 bases and J by 3 bases, 5 bases remained unmatched. The CDR3 has 15 amino acids. The V gene's germline CDR1 is SGDLS and CDR2 YYNGEE. In DNA, the CDR3 is TGTGCCAGCAGTGCAAGGGACAGGGGCTACAATGAGCAGTTCTTC. This gives the protein CASSARDRGYNEQFF.

The chain joins TRBV6-4 to TRBJ1-1; D unresolved. Deletions cut 3 bases from V and 3 bases from J, with 8 bases between. The CDR3 is 13 amino acids. The germline V gene has CDR1 MRHNA and CDR2 SNTAGT. Here the CDR3 reads CASSEEVHTEAFF. The CDR3 region has the DNA TGTGCCAGCAGTGAGGAGGTACACACTGAAGCTTTCTTT.

The rearrangement links TRBV6-6 to TRBJ1-1; 8 bases map to TRBD1. Germline loops: CDR1 MNHNY, CDR2 SVGAGI (reference sequence). The CDR3 covers 14 residues. V was clipped by 2 bases and J by 6 bases; unmatched bases: 5. In DNA form, the CDR3 reads TGTGCCAGCAGTTACCCGACAGGGGAGGCTGAAGCTTTCTTT. This encodes CASSYPTGEAEAFF.

This sequence joins TRBV5-8 and TRBJ2-7, with D uncertain. The CDR3 runs to 14 residues. The V gene's germline CDR1 is SGHTS and CDR2 YDEGEE. Trimming left V 0 bases short and J 2 bases short, with 9 bases between. The CDR3 coding sequence is TGTGCCAGCAGCTTGGGGGTAGGAGCCTACGAGCAGTACTTC. Its translation is CASSLGVGAYEQYF.

This chain links TRBV7-8 with TRBJ1-2, with TRBD1 as a possible D gene (5 bases). Trimming took off 2 bases at V and 7 bases at J, with 14 bases between the two ends. Germline loops: CDR1 SGHVS, CDR2 FQNEAQ. CDR3 length equals 14 residues. CDR3: CASSLSRGNGGYTF. The CDR3 region has the DNA TGTGCCAGCAGCTTAAGTCGGGGGAATGGTGGCTACACCTTC.

The V and J genes are TRBV7-3 and TRBJ2-1; maybe TRBD1 (5 bases). The CDR3 spans 12 residues. Trimming removed 4 bases from V and 4 bases from J, with 5 bases in between. Per germline, CDR1 SGHTA and CDR2 FQGTGA. The CDR3 nucleotides read TGTGCCAGCAGCTCAGGGTACAATGAGCAGTTCTTC. Translating gives CASSSGYNEQFF.

This clone was seen a few times. The genes are TRBV19 and TRBJ1-5, with TRBD1 matching over 8 bases. V was pared by 5 bases and J by 4 bases, with 7 bases of the junction left unmatched. The CDR3 sequence is 15 residues long. Germline V gives CDR1 LNHDA, CDR2 SQIVND (reference sequence). The CDR3 sequence is CASSFGRTGNQPQHF. The CDR3 DNA is TGTGCCAGTAGTTTTGGGCGGACAGGGAATCAGCCCCAGCATTTT.

The genes are TRBV24-1 and TRBJ1-4; the match to TRBD1 covers 7 bases. Unmatched junction bases numbered 9, after V lost 7 bases and J lost 8 bases. Looked up from germline, CDR1 is KGHDR and CDR2 is SFDVKD. CDR3 length equals 14 residues. CDR3 loop: CATRLQGMREKLFF. The CDR3 nucleotides are TGTGCCACCAGACTACAGGGGATGCGAGAAAAACTGTTTTTT.

The rearrangement joins TRBV19 to TRBJ1-2; D may be TRBD1 (5 bases). Trimming took 3 bases from V and 4 from J, leaving 15 bases between them. This CDR3 comprises 15 residues. Germline assignment: CDR1 LNHDA and CDR2 SQIVND (reference sequence). The CDR3 protein is CASSIPRQRFYGYTF. CDR3 DNA sequence: TGTGCCAGTAGTATCCCCCGACAGCGCTTCTATGGCTACACCTTC.

The chain carries TRBV5-1 and TRBJ1-2; 7 positions match TRBD1. V lost 4 bases to trimming and J lost 7 bases; unmatched junction nucleotides: 16. Germline V lookup: CDR1 SGHRS, CDR2 YFSETQ. CDR3 length: 16 residues. CDR3 in amino acids: CASSDAPTQGKGGYTF. The DNA for the CDR3 is TGCGCCAGCAGCGACGCCCCCACACAGGGGAAAGGTGGCTACACCTTC.

This clone was counted between two and nine times. V usage is TRBV5-1 and J usage is TRBJ2-2; 9 bases align to TRBD1. V lost 1 base to trimming and J lost 7 bases; unmatched junction nucleotides: 5. This CDR3 spans 15 amino acids. The V gene's germline CDR1 is SGHRS and CDR2 YFSETQ. This chain's CDR3 is CASSLLQGAGGELFF. The CDR3 DNA reads TGCGCCAGCAGCTTGTTACAGGGGGCTGGCGGGGAGCTGTTTTTT.

V is TRBV29-1 and J is TRBJ1-1, with D tentatively TRBD1 (6 bases). This CDR3 has 12 amino acids. V was clipped by 7 bases and J by 1 base, with 10 bases between them. Germline loops: CDR1 SQVTM, CDR2 ANQGSEA. CDR3 residues: CSGLTGNTEAFF. In DNA, the CDR3 is TGCAGCGGCCTGACAGGGAACACTGAAGCTTTCTTT.

This rearrangement joins TRBV12-3 or TRBV12-4 to TRBJ2-3, with TRBD1 as a possible D gene (6 bases). This CDR3 comprises 11 residues. Trimming cost V 7 bases and J 7 bases, with 9 bases left between them. CDR3 DNA: TGTGCCAGCAATTGGGGGCATACGCAGTATTTT. Its protein product is CASNWGHTQYF.

The J gene is TRBJ2-1, the V gene TRBV18; 8 bases match TRBD1. The J segment lost 5 bases and the V segment lost 3 bases, leaving 0 bases of the junction unmatched. Germline CDR1 is KGHSH and CDR2 is LQKENI. The CDR3 extends over 13 amino acids. CDR3 loop: CASSPGQDNEQFF. In DNA form, the CDR3 reads TGTGCCAGCTCACCGGGACAGGACAATGAGCAGTTCTTC.

The chain couples TRBV6-5 to TRBJ2-1; D gene unclear. The germline CDR1 and CDR2 sequences are MNHEY and SVGAGI. V was pared by 10 bases and J by 8 bases, with 12 bases between. The CDR3 consists of 11 residues. The DNA of the CDR3 is TGTGCCACCCTCCCGGCGGATGAGCAGTTCTTC. Its translation: CATLPADEQFF.

V gene TRBV6-5 combines with J gene TRBJ1-2; 8 bases are shared with TRBD1. This CDR3 contains 14 residues. The V gene end was trimmed by 4 bases and the J gene end by 1 base; junction bases not matched to a gene: 2. Germline CDR1 is MNHEY and CDR2 is SVGAGI. CDR3 nucleotide sequence: TGTGCCAGCAGTTGGGGACAGGATAACTATGGCTACACCTTC. Translation: CASSWGQDNYGYTF.